The rows below give T cell receptor beta chains drawn from one sample of a study of blood T cell repertoires in COVID-19. Some clones are missing from TCRdb's copy, which holds only in-frame ones; the method was immunoSEQ multiplex PCR. The sample has around 220,000 clones, 82% seen once. The sample consisted of peripheral blood. All receptors come from a woman of 80 years or more with active or convalescent COVID-19. The CDR3 runs from the conserved cysteine through the conserved F or W. A D gene is named only where the DNA matches it firmly. Expanded clones get a size class; other rows say once, few or many, or leave the size out.

v_gene	d_gene	abundance	j_gene	CDR3nt	CDR3aa
TRBV3-1/TRBV3-2	NA	NA	TRBJ1-2	TGTGCCAGCAGCCAAGATACCGGGGTCGGCACCTTC	CASSQDTGVGTF
TRBV6-1	NA	NA	TRBJ1-2	TGTGCCAGCAGTGAATCCCCGGGGGGACTGCTACCCTATGGCTACACCTTC	CASSESPGGLLPYGYTF
TRBV2	NA	NA	TRBJ2-7	TGTGCCAGCAGGGCGGGACTTTGGGAGCAGTACTTC	CASRAGLWEQYF
TRBV30	TRBD1	NA	TRBJ1-4	TGTGCCTGGAGTGGACAGGGGGGGAATGAAAAACTGTTTTTT	CAWSGQGGNEKLFF
TRBV28	TRBD1	NA	TRBJ1-3	TGTGCCAGCAGTCCACAGGGGGGAAACACCATATATTTT	CASSPQGGNTIYF
TRBV28	NA	NA	TRBJ1-2	TGTGCCAGCAGTACCGGGATTTATGGCTACACCTTC	CASSTGIYGYTF
TRBV18	TRBD2	NA	TRBJ2-7	TGTGCCAGCTCAGCTAGCGGGGGGGCCTACGAGCAGTACTTC	CASSASGGAYEQYF
TRBV12-3/TRBV12-4	NA	NA	TRBJ2-7	TGTGCCAGCAGTCCCTACGGGATGCTGCAGTACTTC	CASSPYGMLQYF
TRBV28	TRBD2	once	TRBJ2-7	TGTGCCAGCGAGATGGGACTAGCGGGAGTAATTGGTGTGGAGCAGTACTTC	CASEMGLAGVIGVEQYF
TRBV4-2	TRBD2	NA	TRBJ2-3	TGTGCCAGCAGCCAGACTAGCGGGAGATATGAAGATACGCAGTATTTT	CASSQTSGRYEDTQYF
TRBV5-1	TRBD1	NA	TRBJ1-2	TGCGCCAGCAGCAGGGACAGGGAAGGCTACACCTTC	CASSRDREGYTF
TRBV10-2	NA	few	TRBJ1-6	TGCGCCAGCAGTGAGTCGCGGGGTAGCTCCTATAATTCACCCCTCCACTTT	CASSESRGSSYNSPLHF
TRBV29-1	NA	NA	TRBJ2-7	TGCAGCGTTGAACGGCAGGGGCATCCCTACGAGCAGTACTTC	CSVERQGHPYEQYF
TRBV18	TRBD1	once	TRBJ1-2	TGTGCCAGCTCACCACGAGGCCCGACAGGGAACTATGGCTACACCTTC	CASSPRGPTGNYGYTF
TRBV2	TRBD1	NA	TRBJ2-3	TGTGCCAGCAGACCGGGACAGGGATTGGGTACGCAGTATTTT	CASRPGQGLGTQYF
TRBV2	TRBD1	once	TRBJ1-6	TGTGCCAGCAGTAAACGACAGGGGAATTCACCCCTCCACTTT	CASSKRQGNSPLHF
TRBV7-8	NA	NA	TRBJ1-2	TGTGCCAGCAGCCTTCGGGGAGGGCTTAACTATGGCTACACCTTC	CASSLRGGLNYGYTF
TRBV3-1/TRBV3-2	NA	NA	TRBJ1-2	TGTGCCAGCAGCCAAGATCGCGGGGGAGACTATGGCTACACCTTC	CASSQDRGGDYGYTF
TRBV7-2	TRBD2	NA	TRBJ2-1	TGTGCCAGCAGCTTAGACTTTCAGCGGGGGGGTCGGCAGTTCTTC	CASSLDFQRGGRQFF
TRBV5-1	TRBD1	few	TRBJ1-6	TGCGCCAGCCGCCTTCCGGGACAGGAGGAGTCACCCCTCCACTTT	CASRLPGQEESPLHF
TRBV28	NA	NA	TRBJ1-1	TGTGCCAGCAGAGGGGGAACGACTGAAGCTTTCTTT	CASRGGTTEAFF
TRBV5-6	NA	NA	TRBJ1-4	TGTGCCAGCAGCGGCGGGACTGGGGTTAATGAAAAACTGTTTTTT	CASSGGTGVNEKLFF
TRBV6-2/TRBV6-3	NA	NA	TRBJ2-7	TGTGCCAGCAGTTACGGTAGGGGGGGCTCCGGTTACGAGCAGTACTTC	CASSYGRGGSGYEQYF
TRBV12-5	TRBD1	NA	TRBJ1-2	TGTGCTAGTGGTTTGGGGCTTGGACAGGGGGCATATGGCTACACCTTC	CASGLGLGQGAYGYTF
TRBV5-4	TRBD1	NA	TRBJ1-1	TGTGCCAGCAGCTCCGGACAGGGTGAAGCTTTCTTT	CASSSGQGEAFF
TRBV6-1	NA	NA	TRBJ1-3	TGTGCCAGCAGTGTCAGGGGCGCAGGCTCTGGAAACACCATATATTTT	CASSVRGAGSGNTIYF
TRBV5-4	NA	NA	TRBJ2-2	TGTGCCAGCAGCTTGTGGCAGGCCGGGGAGCTGTTTTTT	CASSLWQAGELFF
TRBV28	TRBD2	few	TRBJ2-3	TGTGCCAGCAGTTCGAGCAGCGGGACGAACACAGATACGCAGTATTTT	CASSSSSGTNTDTQYF
TRBV11-2	TRBD1	NA	TRBJ2-7	TGTGCCAGCAGCCCAGAGAACAGGGGTACCGAGCAGTACTTC	CASSPENRGTEQYF
TRBV24-1	TRBD1	NA	TRBJ2-5	TGTGCCACCAGTGAACCCGACAGGGGGGAAGAGACCCAGTACTTC	CATSEPDRGEETQYF
TRBV5-4	TRBD1	NA	TRBJ2-2	TGTGCCAGCAGCTCAGGGGGCTCGAACACCGGGGAGCTGTTTTTT	CASSSGGSNTGELFF
TRBV6-2/TRBV6-3	NA	NA	TRBJ1-1	TGTGCCAGCAGTCTGGCAGGGATGAACACTGAAGCTTTCTTT	CASSLAGMNTEAFF
TRBV9	TRBD1	NA	TRBJ2-2	TGTGCCAGCAGCGTAGTAGGGACAGGGACCACCGGGGAGCTGTTTTTT	CASSVVGTGTTGELFF